These 30 T cell receptor beta chains share one sample of origin, sequenced in a study of low-dose radiotherapy and immunotherapy resistance in tumors. Alpha- and beta-chain coverage of first-strand cDNA came from TRAV- and TRBV-specific primers. TCRs underwent roughly 19 PCR cycles of amplification with a constant-region primer and V-primer adapter. From the reads, TCRdb called clonotypes with MiXCR, one entry per CDR3 protein. The sample holds 8,800 or so distinct CDR3 sequences, about three quarters seen once. These receptor sequences come from a human donor with advanced metastatic prostate, ovarian, gallbladder or colorectal cancer (not recorded which). This table probably holds off-target reads from a library built for another chain.

This chain uses TRBV2 with TRBJ2-4; 7 bases are a match to TRBD2. This CDR3 is 16 amino acids long. Germline CDR1 reads SNHLY; CDR2 reads FYNNEI. J lost 7 bases, V lost 5 bases, and 14 bases had no gene match. The CDR3 protein is CASSFGLAEGRNIQYF. CDR3 nucleotide sequence: TGTGCCAGCAGTTTCGGCCTAGCGGAAGGGAGGAACATTCAGTACTTC. Filled out from reference TRBV2 and TRBJ2-4, the complete variable domain reads EPEVTQTPSHQVTQMGQEVILRCVPISNHLYFYWYRQILGQKVEFLVSFYNNEISEKSEIFDDQFSVERPDGSNFTLKIRSTKLEDSAMYFCASSFGLAEGRNIQYFGAGTRLSVL.

The V gene is TRBV20-1, the J gene TRBJ2-1, with TRBD2 as a possible D gene (6 bases). CDR1 and CDR2 (germline): DFQATT, SNEGSKA (reference sequence). The V end was cut by 0 bases, the J end by 6 bases, with 12 bases between. This CDR3 is 14 amino acids long. CDR3 sequence (DNA): TGCAGTGCTAGAGACCGGGACTGGATCAATGAGCAGTTCTTC. It codes for CSARDRDWINEQFF.

The chain has TRBV12-3 or TRBV12-4 and TRBJ2-1; a weak D match, TRBD1 (6 bases). Trimming left V 7 bases short and J 2 bases short, with 15 bases between. The CDR3 length is 15 residues. The CDR3 bases are TGTGCCAGCAACTCAGGGGCTGGGACCTACAATGAGCAGTTCTTC. The encoded protein is CASNSGAGTYNEQFF.

V and J are TRBV29-1 and TRBJ2-7; the D gene is possibly TRBD2 (6 bases). Deletions cut 3 bases from V and 6 bases from J, with 21 bases between. The CDR3 sequence is 15 residues long. Germline V gene lookup returns CDR1 SQVTM and CDR2 ANQGSEA. CDR3 residues: CSVEDPAGSSGEQYF. The DNA for the CDR3 is TGCAGCGTTGAGGACCCCGCGGGATCCTCAGGCGAGCAGTACTTC.

The genes are TRBV20-1 and TRBJ2-7, with D possibly being TRBD1 (6 bases). This CDR3 is 13 amino acids long. CDR1 and CDR2 (germline): DFQATT, SNEGSKA (reference sequence). CDR3 DNA: TGCGCGGGCGGTCAGGGGATTACCTACGAGCAGTACTTC. Translating it yields CAGGQGITYEQYF.

There are a few counts of this clonotype. The rearrangement links TRBV3-1 to TRBJ2-7; TRBD2 is a possible D gene (6 bases). This CDR3 spans 16 amino acids. Germline lookup yields CDR1 LGHDT and CDR2 YNNKEL (reference sequence). V lost 3 bases to trimming and J lost 1 base, with 16 bases between them. In DNA, the CDR3 is TGTGCCAGCAGCCATCTTCGTTCTAGCGCTTCCTACGAGCAGTACTTC. Its translation is CASSHLRSSASYEQYF.

The V gene is TRBV20-1, the J gene TRBJ2-3; no reliable D call. The CDR3 contains 16 residues. V lost 2 bases and J 4 bases, leaving 19 bases between the germline ends. The germline V gene encodes CDR1 DFQATT and CDR2 SNEGSKA (reference sequence). This CDR3 is CSARPLVAGVADTQYF. The DNA for the CDR3 is TGCAGTGCTAGACCTCTGGTAGCAGGAGTGGCAGATACGCAGTATTTT.

V gene TRBV10-3 combines with J gene TRBJ2-1; 7 bases map to TRBD2. The CDR3 is 13 amino acids. Trimming cost V 10 bases and J 7 bases; bases outside gene matches: 10. Per the germline V gene, CDR1 is ENHRY and CDR2 is SYGVKD. CDR3 sequence reads: CATSGQGGNEQFF. The CDR3 DNA follows: TGTGCCACCTCCGGGCAGGGAGGGAATGAGCAGTTCTTC.

This chain joins TRBV3-1 and TRBJ2-2, with 8 bases aligning to TRBD2. The junction had 8 bases not matched to a gene; V was cut back by 5 bases and J by 6 bases. The germline V gene has CDR1 LGHDT and CDR2 YNNKEL (reference sequence). CDR3 length: 15 amino acids. The DNA of the CDR3 is TGTGCCAGCAGCGATAGCGGGAAAGTGGCCGGGGAGCTGTTTTTT. Translation: CASSDSGKVAGELFF.

The gene calls are TRBV10-2 and TRBJ2-1, with 9 bases identical to TRBD1. Germline-derived CDR1 and CDR2 are WSHSY and SAAADI. With 7 bases clipped from V and 9 bases from J, the junction kept 4 bases outside the gene matches. The CDR3 contains 12 residues. CDR3 nucleotides: TGCGCCAGCACCCGACAGGGGGGTGAGCAGTTCTTC. Its protein product is CASTRQGGEQFF.

This clonotype occurred once. The chain is built from TRBV29-1 and TRBJ1-1, with TRBD1 identical over 8 bases. Germline V gene data show CDR1 as SQVTM and CDR2 as ANQGSEA. J gave up 2 bases and V 1 base, and 3 bases lay outside the gene matches. The CDR3 is 14 residues long. The CDR3 protein is CSVEVSGGNTEAFF. The DNA of the CDR3 is TGCAGCGTTGAAGTCTCAGGGGGCAACACTGAAGCTTTCTTT.

The V call is TRBV5-5, the J call TRBJ1-5, with 7 bases that match TRBD1. V shed 4 bases, J shed 5 bases, and the junction held 9 bases outside the gene matches. There are 15 residues in the CDR3. Germline values: CDR1 SGHKS, CDR2 YYEKEE (reference sequence). DNA for the CDR3: TGTGCCAGCAGCCTCCAGGGACAGAGCCATCAGCCCCAGCATTTT. Translation: CASSLQGQSHQPQHF.

This chain links TRBV28 with TRBJ1-1, with TRBD1 matching over 9 bases. V gave up 5 bases and J gave up 5 bases; unmatched junction bases: 9. This CDR3 has 15 amino acids. Per germline, CDR1 MDHEN and CDR2 SYDVKM. The CDR3 spells CASSVTGTGSTEAFF. The CDR3 DNA sequence: TGTGCCAGCAGTGTTACCGGGACAGGGTCTACTGAAGCTTTCTTT.

The chain joins TRBV28 to TRBJ1-2; D is uncertain. Germline CDR1 reads MDHEN; CDR2 reads SYDVKM. V was trimmed by 1 base and J by 1 base, leaving 4 bases between them. The CDR3 consists of 13 residues. CDR3 in amino acids: CASSLFVNYGYTF. CDR3 sequence (DNA): TGTGCCAGCAGTTTATTCGTTAACTATGGCTACACCTTC.

The J gene is TRBJ2-1, the V gene TRBV10-3; D not resolved. This CDR3 has 16 residues. V lost 1 base, J lost 0 bases, and 10 bases lay in between. Germline V gene sequence: CDR1 ENHRY, CDR2 SYGVKD. The CDR3 DNA follows: TGTGCCATCAGTGAGTTCGGTACCTCCTCCTACAATGAGCAGTTCTTC. Amino acid sequence: CAISEFGTSSYNEQFF.

The chain joins TRBV30 to TRBJ1-5, with 8 bases identical to TRBD1. Losses at the gene ends were 2 bases for V and 4 bases for J; bases not matched to a gene: 4. The CDR3 totals 14 residues. Germline V CDR1 and CDR2: GTSNPN, SVGIG (reference sequence). The CDR3 DNA is TGTGCCTGGAGTAAGGGACAGGAAAATCAGCCCCAGCATTTT. Its protein product is CAWSKGQENQPQHF.

The chain employs TRBV3-1 and TRBJ2-1; D is uncertain. The germline CDR1 and CDR2 sequences are LGHDT and YNNKEL (reference sequence). There are 16 residues in the CDR3. Trimming removed 0 bases from V and 4 bases from J, with 13 bases in between. In nucleotides, the CDR3 is TGTGCCAGCAGCCAAGATACGAGGATTTTATACAATGAGCAGTTCTTC. Protein sequence: CASSQDTRILYNEQFF.

Only one count was recorded for this clonotype. The chain couples TRBV15 to TRBJ1-2; D call uncertain. The V and J ends lost 3 bases and 8 bases respectively, with 10 bases between them. There are 12 residues in the CDR3. Germline V gives CDR1 LNHNV, CDR2 YYDKDF (reference sequence). CDR3 coding DNA: TGTGCCACCAGCAGTTACAGACTGGGCTACACCTTC. It is translated as CATSSYRLGYTF.

This chain connects TRBV5-1 to TRBJ2-2; 14 bases line up with TRBD2. Germline trimming cut 4 bases from V and 1 base from J; bases unmatched to any gene: 9. This CDR3 has 19 residues. Looked up from germline, CDR1 is SGHRS and CDR2 is YFSETQ. The CDR3 bases are TGCGCCAGCAGCAGACCCCCGGGACTAGCGGGAGTGAACACCGGGGAGCTGTTTTTT. Translating gives CASSRPPGLAGVNTGELFF. Variable domain in full (rest from reference TRBV5-1 and TRBJ2-2): KAGVTQTPRYLIKTRGQQVTLSCSPISGHRSVSWYQQTPGQGLQFLFEYFSETQRNKGNFPGRFSGRQFSNSRSEMNVSTLELGDSALYLCASSRPPGLAGVNTGELFFGEGSRLTVL.

The chain combines TRBV24-1 with TRBJ1-5; no clear D gene. The V gene's germline CDR1 is KGHDR and CDR2 SFDVKD. The CDR3 covers 15 residues. V lost 7 bases, J lost 3 bases, and 15 bases lay in between. This CDR3 reads CATSPRGSSNQPQHF. The CDR3 bases are TGTGCCACCAGCCCCCGAGGGAGCTCCAATCAGCCCCAGCATTTT.

DNA of the CDR3: TGCAGCGTTCGGTCAGGGGGCGGTGAGCAGTACTTC. As protein: CSVRSGGGEQYF. This chain connects TRBV29-1 to TRBJ2-7; 8 bases fit TRBD1. The V gene end was trimmed by 5 bases and the J gene end by 7 bases; junction bases not matched to a gene: 7. The CDR3 totals 12 residues. Germline CDR1 and CDR2: SQVTM and ANQGSEA.

This clonotype is labeled medium-sized. V gene TRBV6-2 or TRBV6-3 combines with J gene TRBJ1-2, with D unclear. The V and J ends lost 2 bases and 4 bases respectively, with 11 bases between them. The CDR3 spans 14 residues. CDR1 and CDR2 from the germline V gene are MNHEY and SVGEGT. The CDR3 loop is CASSYGPDFYGYTF. The CDR3 bases are TGTGCCAGCAGTTACGGTCCGGATTTCTATGGCTACACCTTC.

The chain employs TRBV19 and TRBJ2-2; TRBD2 matches 8 bases. The CDR3 is 15 residues long. Germline CDR1 is LNHDA and CDR2 is SQIVND (reference sequence). V trimming: 7 bases; J trimming: 3 bases; junction bases outside the gene matches: 7. CDR3 in amino acids: CASIVREGHTGELFF. As DNA, the CDR3 is TGTGCCAGTATCGTCCGGGAGGGCCACACCGGGGAGCTGTTTTTT.

The chain couples TRBV28 to TRBJ2-7; 8 bases match TRBD2. The trim removed 8 bases at V and 5 bases at J, leaving 11 bases unmatched. This CDR3 is 14 amino acids long. The germline V gene encodes CDR1 MDHEN and CDR2 SYDVKM. The CDR3 loop reads CASRQPSGSNEQYF. The DNA for the CDR3 is TGTGCCAGCCGCCAGCCCAGCGGGAGCAACGAGCAGTACTTC.

The chain uses TRBV7-4 and TRBJ2-7; 10 nucleotides match TRBD2. Germline CDR1 reads SGHVT; CDR2 reads SQSDAQ. The CDR3 sequence is 17 residues long. With 2 bases clipped from V and 2 bases from J, the junction kept 9 bases outside the gene matches. The CDR3 region has the DNA TGTGCCAGCAGCTTAATGTGGTCTAGCGGGGGACCCTACGAGCAGTACTTC. Its translation: CASSLMWSSGGPYEQYF.

V is TRBV5-6 and J is TRBJ2-2; D gene unclear. Per germline, CDR1 SGHDT and CDR2 YYEEEE. The CDR3 is 15 residues long. V was trimmed by 4 bases and J by 4 bases, leaving 14 bases between them. The CDR3 DNA reads as TGTGCCAGCAGCCCCTTGATTTCTCGCACCGGGGAGCTGTTTTTT. Translation gives CASSPLISRTGELFF.

The chain joins TRBV12-3 or TRBV12-4 to TRBJ2-1, with 8 positions matching TRBD2. V shed 6 bases, J shed 6 bases, and the junction held 10 bases outside the gene matches. CDR3 length equals 15 residues. The CDR3 loop reads CASSASGSSGNEQFF. In DNA form, the CDR3 reads TGTGCCAGCAGCGCAAGCGGGAGTTCCGGCAATGAGCAGTTCTTC.

V is TRBV29-1 and J is TRBJ1-5; D might be TRBD1 (5 bases). V was trimmed by 5 bases and J by 2 bases, leaving 16 bases between them. CDR1 and CDR2 from the germline V gene are SQVTM and ANQGSEA. The CDR3 extends over 15 amino acids. The CDR3 DNA reads as TGCAGCGTTCGGGACCGAGGTATTGGCAATCAGCCCCAGCATTTT. This encodes CSVRDRGIGNQPQHF.

The chain is built from TRBV13 and TRBJ2-1; D not resolved. CDR3 size: 15 residues. The germline CDR1 and CDR2 sequences are PRHDT and FYEKMQ (reference sequence). The ends were cut back, 1 base at V and 5 bases at J, with 12 bases in the middle. DNA of the CDR3: TGTGCCAGCAGCTTAGAGGCTCCTGATAACAATGAGCAGTTCTTC. As protein: CASSLEAPDNNEQFF.

This chain links TRBV5-5 with TRBJ2-7; D unresolved. The V end lost 2 bases, the J end lost 5 bases, and 5 bases lay between the germline ends. CDR1 is SGHKS, CDR2 YYEKEE, per germline (reference sequence). The CDR3 covers 11 residues. CDR3 region: CASSLVDEQYF. The CDR3 bases are TGTGCCAGCAGCTTAGTAGACGAGCAGTACTTC.